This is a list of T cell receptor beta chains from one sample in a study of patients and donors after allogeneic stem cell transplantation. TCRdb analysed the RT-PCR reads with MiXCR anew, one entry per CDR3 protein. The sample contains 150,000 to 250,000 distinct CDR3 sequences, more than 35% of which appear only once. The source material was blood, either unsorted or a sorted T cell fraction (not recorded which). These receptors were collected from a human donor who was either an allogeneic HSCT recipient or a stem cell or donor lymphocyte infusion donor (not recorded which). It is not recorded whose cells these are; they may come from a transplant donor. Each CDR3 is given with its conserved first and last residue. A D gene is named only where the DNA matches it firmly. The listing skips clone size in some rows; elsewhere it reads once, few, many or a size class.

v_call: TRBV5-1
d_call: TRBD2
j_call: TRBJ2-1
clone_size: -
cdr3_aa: CASSLRLAGVEFYNEQFF
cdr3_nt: TGCGCCAGCAGCTTGCGACTAGCGGGAGTGGAATTCTACAATGAGCAGTTCTTC

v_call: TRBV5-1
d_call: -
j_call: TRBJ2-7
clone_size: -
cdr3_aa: CASSLSWGPHEQYF
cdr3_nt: TGCGCCAGCAGCTTGTCGTGGGGTCCCCACGAGCAGTACTTC

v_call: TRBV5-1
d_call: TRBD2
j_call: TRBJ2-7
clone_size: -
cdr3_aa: CASAGLAGGPAYEQYF
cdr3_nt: TGCGCCAGCGCTGGACTAGCGGGAGGGCCAGCCTACGAGCAGTACTTC

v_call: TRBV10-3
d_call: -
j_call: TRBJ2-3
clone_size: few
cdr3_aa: CAISRVEFGDTQYF
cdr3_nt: TGTGCCATCAGTAGAGTAGAATTTGGCGATACGCAGTATTTT

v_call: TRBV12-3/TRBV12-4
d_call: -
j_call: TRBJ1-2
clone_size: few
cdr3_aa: CASQLGPNYGYTF
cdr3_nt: TGTGCCAGTCAGCTAGGGCCCAACTATGGCTACACCTTC

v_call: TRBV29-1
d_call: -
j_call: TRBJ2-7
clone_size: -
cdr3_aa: CSVLTGETYEQYF
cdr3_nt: TGCAGCGTCCTAACCGGGGAGACCTACGAGCAGTACTTC

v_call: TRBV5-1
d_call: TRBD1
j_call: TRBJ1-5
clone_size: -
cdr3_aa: CASSPGTGTYQPQHF
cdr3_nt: TGCGCCAGCAGCCCCGGGACAGGAACCTATCAGCCCCAGCATTTT

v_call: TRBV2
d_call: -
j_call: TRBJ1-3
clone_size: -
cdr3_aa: CASKVGDSSGNTIYF
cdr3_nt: TGTGCCAGCAAAGTCGGGGATAGCTCTGGAAACACCATATATTTT

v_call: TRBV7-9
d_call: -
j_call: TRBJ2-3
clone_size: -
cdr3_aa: CASRPLTDTQYF
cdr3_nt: TGTGCCAGCCGACCACTCACAGATACGCAGTATTTT

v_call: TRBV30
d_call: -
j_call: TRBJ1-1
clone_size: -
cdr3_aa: CAWSASGRVNTEAFF
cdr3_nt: TGTGCCTGGAGTGCCTCCGGACGGGTAAACACTGAAGCTTTCTTT

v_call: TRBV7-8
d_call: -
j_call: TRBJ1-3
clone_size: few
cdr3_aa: CASSLDPSGNTIYF
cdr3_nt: TGTGCCAGCAGCTTAGATCCCTCTGGAAACACCATATATTTT

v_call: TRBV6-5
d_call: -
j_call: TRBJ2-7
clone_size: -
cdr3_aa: CASRPNRVHEQYF
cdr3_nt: TGTGCCAGCAGACCGAACAGGGTCCACGAGCAGTACTTC

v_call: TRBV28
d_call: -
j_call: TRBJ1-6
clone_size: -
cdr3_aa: CASSPGDRNNSPLHF
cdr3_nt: TGTGCCAGCAGCCCAGGGGACCGAAATAATTCACCCCTCCACTTT

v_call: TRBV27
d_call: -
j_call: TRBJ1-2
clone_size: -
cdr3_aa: CASSGELDRTNYGYTF
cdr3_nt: TGTGCCAGCTCGGGGGAACTCGACCGGACTAACTATGGCTACACCTTC

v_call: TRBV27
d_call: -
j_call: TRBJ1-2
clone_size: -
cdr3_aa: CASSLSWSRNYGYTF
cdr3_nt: TGTGCCAGCAGTCTCTCGTGGTCCAGGAACTATGGCTACACCTTC

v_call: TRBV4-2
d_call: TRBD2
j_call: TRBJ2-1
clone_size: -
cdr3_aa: CASSQGTSENNVGFF
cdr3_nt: TGTGCCAGCAGCCAAGGGACTAGCGAAAATAATGTCGGCTTCTTC

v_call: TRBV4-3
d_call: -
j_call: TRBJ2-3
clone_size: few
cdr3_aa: CASSQDPSALSTDTQYF
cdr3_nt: TGCGCCAGCAGCCAAGATCCAAGCGCCCTTAGCACAGATACGCAGTATTTT

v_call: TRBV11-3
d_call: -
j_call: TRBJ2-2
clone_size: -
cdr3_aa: CASSLDVRGVNTGELFF
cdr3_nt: TGTGCCAGCAGCTTAGATGTGCGCGGGGTTAACACCGGGGAGCTGTTTTTT

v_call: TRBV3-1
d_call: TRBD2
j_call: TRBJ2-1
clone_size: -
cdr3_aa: CASSQLASGRAPYNEQFF
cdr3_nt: TGTGCCAGCAGCCAGTTGGCGAGCGGGAGGGCCCCCTACAATGAGCAGTTCTTC

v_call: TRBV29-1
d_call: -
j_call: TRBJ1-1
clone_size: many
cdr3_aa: CSVSLLNTEAFF
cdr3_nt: TGCAGCGTTTCCCTCCTAAACACTGAAGCTTTCTTT

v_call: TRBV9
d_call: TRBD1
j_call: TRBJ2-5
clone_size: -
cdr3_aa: CASSRGTGQETQYF
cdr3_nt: TGTGCCAGCAGTCGCGGGACAGGGCAAGAGACCCAGTACTTC

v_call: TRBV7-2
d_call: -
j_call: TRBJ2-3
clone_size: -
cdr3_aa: CASSLSAGLGGTDTQYF
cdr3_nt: TGTGCCAGCAGCTTATCCGCGGGATTAGGCGGCACAGATACGCAGTATTTT

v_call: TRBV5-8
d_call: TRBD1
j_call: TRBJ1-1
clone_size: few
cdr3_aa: CASSFGEGAVTEAFF
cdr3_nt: TGTGCCAGCAGCTTCGGGGAGGGGGCAGTCACTGAAGCTTTCTTT

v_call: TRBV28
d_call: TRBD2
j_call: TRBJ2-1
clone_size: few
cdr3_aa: CASSWGGTSGYNEQFF
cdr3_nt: TGTGCCAGCAGCTGGGGAGGGACTAGCGGTTACAATGAGCAGTTCTTC

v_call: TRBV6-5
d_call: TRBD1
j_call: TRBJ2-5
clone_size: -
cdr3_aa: CASSYSFVGTGRETQYF
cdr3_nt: TGTGCCAGCAGTTACTCATTTGTAGGGACAGGGCGGGAGACCCAGTACTTC

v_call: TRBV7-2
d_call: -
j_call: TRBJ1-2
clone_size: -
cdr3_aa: CASSLAPFGGNYGYTF
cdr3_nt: TGTGCCAGCAGCTTAGCCCCCTTTGGGGGGAACTATGGCTACACCTTC

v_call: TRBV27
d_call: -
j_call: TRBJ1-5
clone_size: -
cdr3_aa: CASSFQQGGNQPQHF
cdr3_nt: TGTGCCAGCAGTTTCCAACAGGGTGGGAATCAGCCCCAGCATTTT

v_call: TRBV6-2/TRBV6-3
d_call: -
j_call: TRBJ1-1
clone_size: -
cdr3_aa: CASSYGGDTEAFF
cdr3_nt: TGTGCCAGCAGTTACGGGGGTGACACTGAAGCTTTCTTT

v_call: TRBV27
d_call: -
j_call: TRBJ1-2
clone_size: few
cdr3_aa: CASSPSWNYGYTF
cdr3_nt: TGTGCCAGCAGTCCGAGTTGGAACTATGGCTACACCTTC

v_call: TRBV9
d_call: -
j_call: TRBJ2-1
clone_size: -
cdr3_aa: CASSVEVSSSYNEQFF
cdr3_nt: TGTGCCAGCAGCGTAGAGGTTTCCAGCTCCTACAATGAGCAGTTCTTC

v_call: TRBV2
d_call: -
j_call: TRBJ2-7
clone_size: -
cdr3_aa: CASSEDQLVHEQYF
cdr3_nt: TGTGCCAGCAGTGAAGACCAATTGGTTCACGAGCAGTACTTC

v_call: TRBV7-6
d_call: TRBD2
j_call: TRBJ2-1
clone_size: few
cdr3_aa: CASSLGQTSGGSYNEQFF
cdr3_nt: TGTGCCAGCAGCTTAGGGCAGACTAGCGGGGGCTCCTACAATGAGCAGTTCTTC

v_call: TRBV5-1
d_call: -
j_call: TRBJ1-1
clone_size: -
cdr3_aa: CASGLDSYEAFF
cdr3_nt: TGCGCCAGCGGTTTGGACAGCTATGAAGCTTTCTTT

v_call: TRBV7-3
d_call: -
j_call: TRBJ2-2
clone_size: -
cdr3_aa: CASSPPISGWQPGELFF
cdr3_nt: TGTGCCAGCAGCCCCCCAATAAGCGGGTGGCAGCCCGGGGAGCTGTTTTTT

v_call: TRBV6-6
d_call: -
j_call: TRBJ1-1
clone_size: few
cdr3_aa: CASSYPVNTEAFF
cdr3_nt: TGTGCCAGCAGTTATCCCGTCAACACTGAAGCTTTCTTT

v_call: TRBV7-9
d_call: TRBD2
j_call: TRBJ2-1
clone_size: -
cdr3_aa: CASSSLTSGSGREQFF
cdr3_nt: TGTGCCAGCAGCTCCTTAACTAGCGGGAGCGGTAGGGAGCAGTTCTTC

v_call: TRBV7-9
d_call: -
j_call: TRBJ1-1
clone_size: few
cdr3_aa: CASSVALPGNTEAFF
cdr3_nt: TGTGCCAGCAGCGTCGCTCTTCCGGGAAACACTGAAGCTTTCTTT

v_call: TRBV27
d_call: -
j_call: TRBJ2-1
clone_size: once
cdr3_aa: CASSSRDTYNEQFF
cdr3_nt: TGTGCCAGCAGTTCGCGGGACACATACAATGAGCAGTTCTTC

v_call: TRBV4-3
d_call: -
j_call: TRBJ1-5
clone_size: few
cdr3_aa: CASSQERDSNQPQHF
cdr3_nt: TGCGCCAGCAGCCAAGAAAGGGATAGCAATCAGCCCCAGCATTTT

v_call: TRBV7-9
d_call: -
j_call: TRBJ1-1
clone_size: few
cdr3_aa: CASSYLNAGLNTEAFF
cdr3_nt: TGTGCCAGCAGCTATCTCAACGCAGGCCTGAACACTGAAGCTTTCTTT

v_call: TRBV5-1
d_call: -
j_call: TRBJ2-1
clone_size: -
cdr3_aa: CASSLVHPSYNEQFF
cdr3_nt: TGCGCCAGCAGCTTGGTACACCCCTCCTACAATGAGCAGTTCTTC

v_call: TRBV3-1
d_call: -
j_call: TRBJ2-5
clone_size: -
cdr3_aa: CASRLDSPEETQYF
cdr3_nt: TGTGCCAGCAGGTTGGACAGCCCAGAAGAGACCCAGTACTTC

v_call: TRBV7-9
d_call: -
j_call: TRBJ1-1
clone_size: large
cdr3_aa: CASSLAGLGMNTEAFF
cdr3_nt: TGTGCCAGCAGCTTAGCGGGTCTCGGAATGAACACTGAAGCTTTCTTT

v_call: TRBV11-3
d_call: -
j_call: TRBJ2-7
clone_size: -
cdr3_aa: CASSLLVWTRGASYEQYF
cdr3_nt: TGTGCCAGCAGCTTACTTGTATGGACTAGGGGGGCCTCCTACGAGCAGTACTTC

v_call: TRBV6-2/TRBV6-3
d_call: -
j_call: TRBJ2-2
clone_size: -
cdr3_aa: CASTTTGVGTGELFF
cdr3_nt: TGTGCCAGCACAACAACAGGAGTCGGCACCGGGGAGCTGTTTTTT

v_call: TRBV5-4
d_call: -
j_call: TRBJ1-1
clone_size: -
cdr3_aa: CASSPAGATNTEAFF
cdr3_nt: TGTGCCAGCAGCCCCGCGGGGGCTACCAACACTGAAGCTTTCTTT

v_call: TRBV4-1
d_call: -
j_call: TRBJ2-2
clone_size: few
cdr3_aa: CASSHIQGSNTGELFF
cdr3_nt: TGCGCCAGCAGCCATATACAGGGATCAAACACCGGGGAGCTGTTTTTT

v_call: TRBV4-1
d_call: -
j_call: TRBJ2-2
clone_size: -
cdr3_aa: CASSQEGGQNTGELFF
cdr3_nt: TGCGCCAGCAGCCAAGAGGGCGGCCAGAACACCGGGGAGCTGTTTTTT

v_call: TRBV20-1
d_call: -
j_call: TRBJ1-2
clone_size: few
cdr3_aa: CRGREDGYTF
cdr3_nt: TGCAGGGGGAGGGAGGACGGCTACACCTTC

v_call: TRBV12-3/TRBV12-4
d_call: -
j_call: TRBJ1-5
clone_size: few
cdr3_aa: CASSLAGEGNQPQHF
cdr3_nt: TGTGCCAGCAGTTTAGCAGGAGAGGGCAATCAGCCCCAGCATTTT